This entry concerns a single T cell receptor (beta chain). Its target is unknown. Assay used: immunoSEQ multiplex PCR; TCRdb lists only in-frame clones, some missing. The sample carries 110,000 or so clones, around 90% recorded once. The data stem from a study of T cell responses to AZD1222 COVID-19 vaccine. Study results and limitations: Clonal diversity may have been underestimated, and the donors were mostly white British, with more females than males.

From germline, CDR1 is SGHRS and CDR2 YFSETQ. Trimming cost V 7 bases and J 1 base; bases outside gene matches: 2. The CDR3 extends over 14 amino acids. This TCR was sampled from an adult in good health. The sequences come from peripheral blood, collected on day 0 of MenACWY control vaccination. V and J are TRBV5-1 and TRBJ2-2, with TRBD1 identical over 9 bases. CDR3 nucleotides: TGCGCCAGCCGGGGACAGGGGAACACCGGGGAGCTGTTTTTT. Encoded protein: CASRGQGNTGELFF.